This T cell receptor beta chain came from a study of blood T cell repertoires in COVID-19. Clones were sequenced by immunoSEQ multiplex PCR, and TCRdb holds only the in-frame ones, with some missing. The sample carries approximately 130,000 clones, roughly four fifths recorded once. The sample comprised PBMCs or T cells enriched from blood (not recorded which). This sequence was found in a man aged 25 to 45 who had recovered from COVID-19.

The CDR3 sequence: CASSLSRGGGETQYF. CDR3 nucleotides: TGTGCCAGCAGCTTATCGAGGGGGGGCGGGGAGACCCAGTACTTC. The chain couples TRBV11-2 to TRBJ2-5; D might be TRBD2 (7 bases). V dropped 2 bases and J dropped 5 bases, with 15 bases sitting between them. The V gene's germline CDR1 is SGHAT and CDR2 FQNNGV. CDR3 size: 15 residues. The full variable domain, completed using reference TRBV11-2 and TRBJ2-5, is EAGVAQSPRYKIIEKRQSVAFWCNPISGHATLYWYQQILGQGPKLLIQFQNNGVVDDSQLPKDRFSAERLKGVDSTLKIQPAKLEDSAVYLCASSLSRGGGETQYFGPGTRLLVL.